Shown below are 19 T cell receptor beta chains from a single sample sequenced in a study of blood T cell repertoires in COVID-19. The protocol was immunoSEQ multiplex PCR, while the TCRdb copy is restricted to in-frame clones and leaves out a portion. The profile shows tens of thousands of clones, 88% of them singletons. The sequenced sample consisted of peripheral blood. The receptors were sampled from a man of 80 years or more with acute or convalescent COVID-19.

The chain links TRBV28 to TRBJ2-7; TRBD2 agrees at 7 bases. The V and J ends lost 4 bases and 0 bases, in that order; junction bases with no gene match: 12. Germline-derived CDR1 and CDR2 are MDHEN and SYDVKM. There are 17 residues in the CDR3. As DNA, the CDR3 is TGTGCCAGCAGTTCCGGGCGGGAGTTTTCCATCTCCTACGAGCAGTACTTC. This encodes CASSSGREFSISYEQYF.

The chain is built from TRBV5-4 and TRBJ1-1; D ambiguous. V lost 0 bases to trimming and J lost 0 bases, with 15 bases between them. CDR3 length: 17 residues. CDR1 is SGHNT and CDR2 is YYREEE in the germline V gene (reference sequence). This CDR3 reads CASSLGGTGPMNTEAFF. CDR3 nucleotides: TGTGCCAGCAGCTTGGGAGGAACCGGCCCCATGAACACTGAAGCTTTCTTT. Supplemented by reference TRBV5-4 and TRBJ1-1, the full variable domain reads ETGVTQSPTHLIKTRGQQVTLRCSSQSGHNTVSWYQQALGQGPQFIFQYYREEENGRGNFPPRFSGLQFPNYSSELNVNALELDDSALYLCASSLGGTGPMNTEAFFGQGTRLTVV.

The chain uses TRBV6-2 or TRBV6-3 and TRBJ2-1, with TRBD1 as a possible D gene (5 bases). CDR1 is MNHEY, CDR2 SVGEGT, per germline. The V and J ends lost 5 bases and 8 bases respectively, with 25 bases between them. There are 17 residues in the CDR3. The DNA for the CDR3 is TGTGCCAGCAGTGGACGACTGGGATCTATCAGGGCTCATGAGCAGTTCTTC. It specifies CASSGRLGSIRAHEQFF.

The chain carries TRBV27 and TRBJ2-7, with 8 positions matching TRBD2. CDR1 is MNHEY and CDR2 is SMNVEV in the germline V gene (reference sequence). The CDR3 has 14 amino acids. Unmatched junction bases numbered 8, after V lost 5 bases and J lost 5 bases. In DNA form, the CDR3 reads TGTGCCAGCAGTCTCTCAGCGGGAGTGAACGAGCAGTACTTC. Residues: CASSLSAGVNEQYF.

V gene TRBV2 combines with J gene TRBJ2-7; D is perhaps TRBD2 (6 bases). The CDR3 totals 12 residues. Trimming removed 10 bases at V and 0 bases at J, with 10 bases between. Germline values: CDR1 SNHLY, CDR2 FYNNEI. The CDR3 reads CATRGTSYEQYF. The CDR3 DNA sequence: TGTGCCACCCGCGGGACCTCCTACGAGCAGTACTTC.

The V gene is TRBV7-2, the J gene TRBJ1-5; no clear D. Germline V CDR1 and CDR2: SGHTA, FQGNSA. The CDR3 has 12 residues. V lost 5 bases to trimming and J lost 6 bases, with 8 bases between them. The CDR3 bases are TGTGCCAGCAGCCCCCCTCGTCAGCCCCAGCATTTT. Translating it yields CASSPPRQPQHF.

This chain connects TRBV3-1 (or the pseudogene TRBV3-2) to TRBJ1-5; the match to TRBD1 covers 7 bases. In germline, CDR1 is LGHDT, CDR2 YNNKEL (reference sequence). This CDR3 comprises 20 residues. V lost 2 bases to trimming and J lost 0 bases; unmatched junction nucleotides: 16. CDR3 coding DNA: TGTGCCAGCAGCCAACTGCCCTCCGGGACAGTTGTTCTTAGCAATCAGCCCCAGCATTTT. Its protein product is CASSQLPSGTVVLSNQPQHF.

The sample holds a few counts of this clone. The gene calls are TRBV19 and TRBJ1-1, with D unresolved. The V gene's germline CDR1 is LNHDA and CDR2 SQIVND (reference sequence). There are 15 residues in the CDR3. Trimming took off 6 bases at V and 0 bases at J, with 14 bases between the two ends. CDR3 sequence: CASRASGILNTEAFF. The DNA of the CDR3 is TGTGCCAGTAGGGCGTCCGGGATCCTGAACACTGAAGCTTTCTTT.

This clone was seen only once. The V gene is TRBV27, the J gene TRBJ1-2; D is unresolved. The germline CDR1 and CDR2 sequences are MNHEY and SMNVEV (reference sequence). Trimming took off 6 bases at V and 5 bases at J, with 22 bases between the two ends. The CDR3 has 16 amino acids. CDR3 region: CASSPERPFINYGYTF. The DNA of the CDR3 is TGTGCCAGCAGCCCGGAGAGGCCATTTATAAATTATGGCTACACCTTC.

Concerning this clone itself: A read error may produce the germline difference seen at one junction end. The chain carries TRBV7-9 and TRBJ1-4, with D unclear. CDR1 and CDR2 (germline): SEHNR, FQNEAQ (reference sequence). The CDR3 is 13 amino acids. The CDR3 loop reads CASMAGSKEKLFF. In nucleotides, the CDR3 is TGTGCCAGCATGGCGGGGTCTAAGGAAAAACTGTTTTTT. Drawing the rest from reference TRBV7-9 and TRBJ1-4, the complete variable domain is DTGVSQNPRHKITKRGQNVTFRCDPISEHNRLYWYRQTLGQGPEFLTYFQNEAQLEKSRLLSDRFSAERPKGSFSTLEIQRTEQGDSAMYLCASMAGSKEKLFFGSGTQLSVL.

The chain employs TRBV7-2 and TRBJ2-4, with D possibly TRBD2 on 6 matching bases. Deletions cut 2 bases from V and 8 bases from J, with 10 bases between. There are 13 residues in the CDR3. CDR1 and CDR2 (germline): SGHTA, FQGNSA. CDR3 region: CASSLFGGDIQYF. The CDR3 nucleotides are TGTGCCAGCAGCTTATTCGGGGGTGACATTCAGTACTTC.

This chain connects TRBV6-1 to TRBJ2-3, with 10 bases lining up with TRBD1. Looked up from germline, CDR1 is MNHNS and CDR2 is SASEGT. This CDR3 is 15 amino acids long. V dropped 3 bases and J dropped 3; count of bases not matched to a gene: 3. CDR3 nucleotide sequence: TGTGCCAGCAGTGACGGACAGGGGGGGACAGATACGCAGTATTTT. As protein: CASSDGQGGTDTQYF.

The V call is TRBV5-6, the J call TRBJ1-5, with unresolved D. The CDR3 runs 15 residues. Germline CDR1 and CDR2: SGHDT and YYEEEE. V lost 4 bases to trimming and J lost 1 base, with 12 bases between them. DNA for the CDR3: TGTGCCAGCAGCCCTGCGGGTAGCAGCAATCAGCCCCAGCATTTT. Translating it yields CASSPAGSSNQPQHF.

This clone qualifies as medium-sized. Other DNA sequences of this sample code for an identical CDR3. The rearrangement joins TRBV29-1 to TRBJ2-7; TRBD1 matches at 11 bases. Germline V gives CDR1 SQVTM, CDR2 ANQGSEA. The CDR3 loop spans 14 amino acids. V shed 3 bases and J 0 bases; nucleotides not matched to a gene: 1. The CDR3 protein is CSVEGTGGSYEQYF. DNA for the CDR3: TGCAGCGTTGAGGGGACAGGGGGCTCCTACGAGCAGTACTTC.

This sequence joins TRBV7-9 and TRBJ1-1; D not resolved. Germline V lookup: CDR1 SEHNR, CDR2 FQNEAQ (reference sequence). The CDR3 length is 11 residues. V dropped 6 bases and J dropped 3 bases, with 5 bases sitting between them. CDR3 DNA sequence: TGTGCCAGCAGTTCCTACACTGAAGCTTTCTTT. Amino acids: CASSSYTEAFF.

This clone was seen a handful of times. The CDR3 sequence is CASSPYRSSGNTIYF. CDR3 DNA sequence: TGTGCCAGTAGTCCCTACAGGAGCTCTGGAAACACCATATATTTT. The V call is TRBV19, the J call TRBJ1-3; D perhaps matches TRBD1 (5 bases). The V gene's germline CDR1 is LNHDA and CDR2 SQIVND (reference sequence). CDR3 length equals 15 residues. Trimming removed 5 bases from V and 0 bases from J, with 11 bases in between. Together with reference TRBV19 and TRBJ1-3, the CDR3 gives the full variable domain: DGGITQSPKYLFRKEGQNVTLSCEQNLNHDAMYWYRQDPGQGLRLIYYSQIVNDFQKGDIAEGYSVSREKKESFPLTVTSAQKNPTAFYLCASSPYRSSGNTIYFGEGSWLTVV.

The chain couples TRBV7-3 to TRBJ1-2; D gene ambiguous. Germline V gene data show CDR1 as SGHTA and CDR2 as FQGTGA. V shed 1 base and J shed 4 bases, with 13 bases lying between them. The CDR3 runs 15 residues. In DNA, the CDR3 is TGTGCCAGCAGCTTAAGTTTGGCGGCAGTCTATGGCTACACCTTC. Its protein is CASSLSLAAVYGYTF.

V and J are TRBV11-2 and TRBJ1-2; D unresolved. This CDR3 comprises 14 residues. Trimming took 1 base from V and 8 from J, leaving 14 bases between them. Germline loops: CDR1 SGHAT, CDR2 FQNNGV. Here the CDR3 DNA reads TGTGCCAGCAGCTTAGGGACTTCCGAGGGAGGCTACACCTTC. It encodes CASSLGTSEGGYTF.

The genes are TRBV20-1 and TRBJ1-1; D is perhaps TRBD1 (5 bases). Deletions cut 3 bases from V and 8 bases from J, with 10 bases between. CDR1 is DFQATT and CDR2 is SNEGSKA in the germline V gene (reference sequence). CDR3 length: 11 residues. CDR3 residues: CSASRGLEAFF. As DNA, the CDR3 is TGCAGTGCTAGTAGGGGATTAGAAGCTTTCTTT.